This TCR beta chain is from a study of blood T cell repertoires in COVID-19. Study-level information: Samples of COVID-19 (acute and convalescent) were obtained from the United States, Italy and Spain. T cells, B-cell-depleted T cells, or PBMCs provided the cDNA or gDNA that served as material.

This CDR3 contains 15 residues. Trimming removed 7 bases from V and 3 bases from J, with 16 bases in between. The germline V gene has CDR1 MNHEY and CDR2 SVGAGI. Produced via immunoSEQ multiplex PCR; TCRdb's table is partial and in-frame only. This repertoire shows around 70,000 clones, around 88% found once; its top ten account for just under 0.6%. The V call is TRBV6-5, the J call TRBJ1-5, with D unclear. This TCR was recovered from a man aged 55 to 69 with acute or convalescent COVID-19. The sequenced material came from peripheral blood. The CDR3 nucleotides are TGTGCCAGCAATGTGGGAGGAGGTTCCAATCAGCCCCAGCATTTT. This encodes CASNVGGGSNQPQHF.